One sample yielded the 23 T cell receptor beta chains listed below, sequenced in a study of blood T cell repertoires in COVID-19 (TCRdb year 2020). Preparation of the library involved the immunoSEQ multiplex PCR assay. This immuneACCESS table, as held by TCRdb, lists in-frame sequences with V and J called but not all clones. Of the missing ones, under half trace to an unresolved V gene in checked studies; the others have no known cause. The sample table records about 200,000 clones; approximately 80% of these occur just once. The top ten clonotypes cover over 10% of the sample. Source material: peripheral blood. These receptors all come from a human donor in a cohort sampled during active COVID-19.

This clone was detected once. The chain joins TRBV5-4 to TRBJ1-2; D remains unclear. The CDR3 runs 15 residues. Germline values: CDR1 SGHNT, CDR2 YYREEE (reference sequence). V lost 3 bases, J lost 4 bases, and 16 bases lay in between. CDR3 loop: CASSSPGDDFYGYTF. The CDR3 nucleotides are TGTGCCAGCAGCTCTCCGGGAGACGATTTCTATGGCTACACCTTC.

The rearrangement links TRBV28 to TRBJ2-3, with 7 bases matching TRBD1. Trimming at V came to 8 bases and at J to 3 bases, leaving 11 bases not matched to a gene. The germline gives CDR1 MDHEN, CDR2 SYDVKM. The CDR3 contains 15 residues. Written as DNA, the CDR3 is TGTGCCAGCCACCCCCCCGGACAGGCAACAGATACGCAGTATTTT. Amino acids: CASHPPGQATDTQYF.

The V and J genes are TRBV27 and TRBJ2-7, with D possibly being TRBD2 (6 bases). Germline CDR1 is MNHEY and CDR2 is SMNVEV (reference sequence). This CDR3 spans 17 amino acids. V dropped 3 bases and J dropped 1 base, with 19 bases sitting between them. This chain's CDR3 is CASSLGPPGTFSYEQYF. The CDR3 DNA reads TGTGCCAGCAGTTTGGGACCCCCAGGGACTTTTTCCTACGAGCAGTACTTC.

The chain combines TRBV5-4 with TRBJ2-1; D possibly corresponds to TRBD2 (7 bases). The germline V and J ends were trimmed by 2 bases and 7 bases, with 22 bases remaining between them. The CDR3 spans 17 residues. Germline lookup yields CDR1 SGHNT and CDR2 YYREEE (reference sequence). CDR3: CASSLDPRGGRLNEQFF. CDR3 DNA sequence: TGTGCCAGCAGCTTAGACCCGAGGGGGGGGAGATTAAATGAGCAGTTCTTC.

V gene TRBV28 combines with J gene TRBJ1-2; tentatively, D is TRBD1 (6 bases). V gave up 5 bases and J gave up 4 bases, with 17 bases separating them. CDR1 is MDHEN, CDR2 SYDVKM, per germline. CDR3 length equals 15 residues. CDR3 nucleotides: TGTGCCAGCAGTCCCCTCGGGGGGCTAGTCTATGGCTACACCTTC. Protein: CASSPLGGLVYGYTF.

V usage is TRBV5-5 and J usage is TRBJ2-7; D possibly corresponds to TRBD2 (6 bases). The CDR3 is 14 amino acids. Germline lookup yields CDR1 SGHKS and CDR2 YYEKEE (reference sequence). V was pared by 4 bases and J by 2 bases, with 13 bases between. CDR3 sequence reads: CASSRGTYTYEQYF. The CDR3 DNA follows: TGTGCCAGCAGCCGGGGGACCTATACCTACGAGCAGTACTTC.

V usage is TRBV21-1 and J usage is TRBJ2-3; TRBD2, as called in the table, went unchecked against the DNA. TRBV21-1 counts as a pseudogene. The CDR3 extends over 22 amino acids. In DNA, the CDR3 is TGTGCCAGCAGCAAATTGTGGTTTCTTGGCCTAGCGGGGGGGCATAGCACAGATACGCAGTATTTT. Amino acid sequence: CASSKLWFLGLAGGHSTDTQYF.

The chain carries TRBV18 and TRBJ1-1; D not resolved. The CDR3 spans 14 residues. V lost 6 bases and J lost 1, with 12 bases in between. Looked up from germline, CDR1 is KGHSH and CDR2 is LQKENI. CDR3 nucleotide sequence: TGTGCCAGCTCCGCAGTCGAGGGGAACACTGAAGCTTTCTTT. It codes for CASSAVEGNTEAFF.

The rearrangement links TRBV5-5 to TRBJ2-3, with TRBD2 identical over 11 bases. CDR3 size: 14 residues. Germline V gene data show CDR1 as SGHKS and CDR2 as YYEKEE (reference sequence). After removal of 3 bases from V and 5 bases from J, the junction contained 2 bases not matched to a gene. Here the CDR3 DNA reads TGTGCCAGCAGCTACGGGACTAGCGGAGATACGCAGTATTTT. Protein: CASSYGTSGDTQYF.

The rearrangement uses TRBV18 and TRBJ1-1; 8 bases fit TRBD1. V trimming: 5 bases; J trimming: 6 bases; junction bases outside the gene matches: 11. Per the germline V gene, CDR1 is KGHSH and CDR2 is LQKENI. The CDR3 covers 15 residues. Here the CDR3 DNA reads TGTGCCAGCTCAGGACAGGGTACGGGAGCTGCTGAAGCTTTCTTT. Amino acid sequence: CASSGQGTGAAEAFF. Using reference TRBV18 and TRBJ1-1 for the parts outside the CDR3, the full variable domain is NAGVMQNPRHLVRRRGQEARLRCSPMKGHSHVYWYRQLPEEGLKFMVYLQKENIIDESGMPKERFSAEFPKEGPSILRIQQVVRGDSAAYFCASSGQGTGAAEAFFGQGTRLTVV.

The chain combines TRBV5-1 with TRBJ2-7, with 10 bases matching TRBD1. J was trimmed by 7 bases and V by 5 bases; bases with no gene match: 12. Germline-derived CDR1 and CDR2 are SGHRS and YFSETQ. This CDR3 spans 15 amino acids. CDR3 loop: CASRHAGTGEVEQYF. As DNA, the CDR3 is TGCGCCAGCAGACATGCTGGGACAGGGGAAGTGGAGCAGTACTTC.

The J gene is TRBJ1-1, the V gene TRBV10-2; D may be TRBD1 (5 bases). The CDR3 loop spans 12 amino acids. Germline CDR1 and CDR2: WSHSY and SAAADI. V was clipped by 10 bases and J by 4 bases, with 13 bases between them. CDR3 region: CATNGGGTEAFF. Written as DNA, the CDR3 is TGCGCCACCAATGGGGGGGGCACTGAAGCTTTCTTT.

This clone ranks as medium-sized (0.01 to 0.1%). CDR3 sequence reads: CASRGQAGGSYEQYF. Here the CDR3 DNA reads TGTGCCAGCAGGGGGCAAGCGGGAGGAAGCTACGAGCAGTACTTC. This chain joins TRBV28 and TRBJ2-7, with TRBD2 matching over 9 bases. This CDR3 is 15 amino acids long. Germline CDR1 and CDR2: MDHEN and SYDVKM. Trimming took 6 bases from V and 3 from J; bases not matched to a gene: 9.

This chain links TRBV21-1 with TRBJ2-7; TRBD2 is the table's D call, not checked against the DNA. TRBV21-1 is an annotated pseudogene. The CDR3 consists of 19 residues. The CDR3 reads CASSKDSQEVAGQTYEQYF. The CDR3 coding sequence is TGTGCCAGCAGCAAGGACAGCCAAGAGGTAGCGGGCCAGACCTACGAGCAGTACTTC.

This chain joins TRBV3-1 (or the pseudogene TRBV3-2) and TRBJ2-1; tentative D call: TRBD2 (5 bases). The germline V gene has CDR1 LGHDT and CDR2 YNNKEL (reference sequence). The CDR3 loop spans 15 amino acids. Trimming removed 6 bases from V and 8 bases from J, with 20 bases in between. CDR3 sequence: CASSQQAAISHEQFF. The CDR3 nucleotides read TGTGCCAGCAGTCAACAAGCGGCCATTTCCCATGAGCAGTTCTTC.

The rearrangement links TRBV29-1 to TRBJ1-1; unclear D gene. Trimming left V 5 bases short and J 1 base short, with 8 bases between. The CDR3 runs to 12 residues. Looked up from germline, CDR1 is SQVTM and CDR2 is ANQGSEA. The CDR3 reads CSVPSGNTEAFF. The DNA of the CDR3 is TGCAGCGTTCCGTCGGGGAACACTGAAGCTTTCTTT.

This CDR3 reads CASSLLLVSGKEQFF. CDR3 DNA sequence: TGTGCCAGCAGTTTACTATTGGTTAGCGGGAAGGAGCAGTTCTTC. The chain couples TRBV27 to TRBJ2-1; 8 nucleotides line up with TRBD2. Germline V gives CDR1 MNHEY, CDR2 SMNVEV (reference sequence). This CDR3 has 15 amino acids. V trimming: 2 bases; J trimming: 10 bases; junction bases outside the gene matches: 10.

The chain recombines TRBV4-1 with TRBJ2-7, with a weak D call TRBD2 (5 bases). Per germline, CDR1 MGHRA and CDR2 YSYEKL. The germline V and J ends were trimmed by 5 bases and 6 bases, with 17 bases remaining between them. The CDR3 loop spans 14 amino acids. The CDR3 protein is CASSFGERGREQYF. The CDR3 DNA reads TGCGCCAGCAGCTTTGGCGAGAGAGGGCGCGAGCAGTACTTC.

Of note for this clone: Other DNA sequences within the sample encode an identical CDR3. The CDR3 is CASSPGLAGGTDTQYF. The CDR3 coding sequence is TGTGCCAGCAGTCCAGGACTAGCGGGAGGTACAGATACGCAGTATTTT. The chain recombines TRBV28 with TRBJ2-3, with 14 bases that match TRBD2. The V segment lost 5 bases and the J segment 3 bases; nucleotides outside the gene matches: 4. The V gene's germline CDR1 is MDHEN and CDR2 SYDVKM. CDR3 length: 16 residues. The entire variable domain, with the rest obtained from reference TRBV28 and TRBJ2-3, is as follows: DVKVTQSSRYLVKRTGEKVFLECVQDMDHENMFWYRQDPGLGLRLIYFSYDVKMKEKGDIPEGYSVSREKKERFSLILESASTNQTSMYLCASSPGLAGGTDTQYFGPGTRLTVL.

V usage is TRBV2 and J usage is TRBJ2-5; D uncertain. The V end lost 6 bases, the J end lost 5 bases, and 7 bases lay between the germline ends. Germline V gives CDR1 SNHLY, CDR2 FYNNEI. This CDR3 contains 11 residues. This CDR3 is CASRQRETQYF. Written as DNA, the CDR3 is TGTGCCAGCAGGCAACGGGAGACCCAGTACTTC.

The V and J genes are TRBV18 and TRBJ2-7; 15 positions match TRBD2. Germline CDR1 and CDR2: KGHSH and LQKENI. The CDR3 length is 16 residues. V lost 0 bases and J lost 4; bases outside the gene matches: 1. CDR3 coding DNA: TGTGCCAGCTCACCACCCGGACTAGCGGGAGGGTACGAGCAGTACTTC. It is translated as CASSPPGLAGGYEQYF.

This sequence joins TRBV6-5 and TRBJ1-6; 7 bases are shared with TRBD1. From germline, CDR1 is MNHEY and CDR2 SVGAGI. With 3 bases clipped from V and 9 bases from J, the junction kept 5 bases outside the gene matches. CDR3 length equals 14 residues. For the CDR3, the DNA is TGTGCCAGCAGTTATACGGCAGGGGGTTCACCCCTCCACTTT. This gives the protein CASSYTAGGSPLHF.

This clone appeared once. The gene calls are TRBV5-5 and TRBJ1-1, with D hard to call. The CDR3 spans 15 residues. Germline V CDR1 and CDR2: SGHKS, YYEKEE (reference sequence). V was clipped by 1 base and J by 4 bases, with 14 bases between them. The CDR3 reads CASSLPDWRGTEAFF. The CDR3 DNA follows: TGTGCCAGCAGCTTGCCAGATTGGCGGGGCACTGAAGCTTTCTTT.